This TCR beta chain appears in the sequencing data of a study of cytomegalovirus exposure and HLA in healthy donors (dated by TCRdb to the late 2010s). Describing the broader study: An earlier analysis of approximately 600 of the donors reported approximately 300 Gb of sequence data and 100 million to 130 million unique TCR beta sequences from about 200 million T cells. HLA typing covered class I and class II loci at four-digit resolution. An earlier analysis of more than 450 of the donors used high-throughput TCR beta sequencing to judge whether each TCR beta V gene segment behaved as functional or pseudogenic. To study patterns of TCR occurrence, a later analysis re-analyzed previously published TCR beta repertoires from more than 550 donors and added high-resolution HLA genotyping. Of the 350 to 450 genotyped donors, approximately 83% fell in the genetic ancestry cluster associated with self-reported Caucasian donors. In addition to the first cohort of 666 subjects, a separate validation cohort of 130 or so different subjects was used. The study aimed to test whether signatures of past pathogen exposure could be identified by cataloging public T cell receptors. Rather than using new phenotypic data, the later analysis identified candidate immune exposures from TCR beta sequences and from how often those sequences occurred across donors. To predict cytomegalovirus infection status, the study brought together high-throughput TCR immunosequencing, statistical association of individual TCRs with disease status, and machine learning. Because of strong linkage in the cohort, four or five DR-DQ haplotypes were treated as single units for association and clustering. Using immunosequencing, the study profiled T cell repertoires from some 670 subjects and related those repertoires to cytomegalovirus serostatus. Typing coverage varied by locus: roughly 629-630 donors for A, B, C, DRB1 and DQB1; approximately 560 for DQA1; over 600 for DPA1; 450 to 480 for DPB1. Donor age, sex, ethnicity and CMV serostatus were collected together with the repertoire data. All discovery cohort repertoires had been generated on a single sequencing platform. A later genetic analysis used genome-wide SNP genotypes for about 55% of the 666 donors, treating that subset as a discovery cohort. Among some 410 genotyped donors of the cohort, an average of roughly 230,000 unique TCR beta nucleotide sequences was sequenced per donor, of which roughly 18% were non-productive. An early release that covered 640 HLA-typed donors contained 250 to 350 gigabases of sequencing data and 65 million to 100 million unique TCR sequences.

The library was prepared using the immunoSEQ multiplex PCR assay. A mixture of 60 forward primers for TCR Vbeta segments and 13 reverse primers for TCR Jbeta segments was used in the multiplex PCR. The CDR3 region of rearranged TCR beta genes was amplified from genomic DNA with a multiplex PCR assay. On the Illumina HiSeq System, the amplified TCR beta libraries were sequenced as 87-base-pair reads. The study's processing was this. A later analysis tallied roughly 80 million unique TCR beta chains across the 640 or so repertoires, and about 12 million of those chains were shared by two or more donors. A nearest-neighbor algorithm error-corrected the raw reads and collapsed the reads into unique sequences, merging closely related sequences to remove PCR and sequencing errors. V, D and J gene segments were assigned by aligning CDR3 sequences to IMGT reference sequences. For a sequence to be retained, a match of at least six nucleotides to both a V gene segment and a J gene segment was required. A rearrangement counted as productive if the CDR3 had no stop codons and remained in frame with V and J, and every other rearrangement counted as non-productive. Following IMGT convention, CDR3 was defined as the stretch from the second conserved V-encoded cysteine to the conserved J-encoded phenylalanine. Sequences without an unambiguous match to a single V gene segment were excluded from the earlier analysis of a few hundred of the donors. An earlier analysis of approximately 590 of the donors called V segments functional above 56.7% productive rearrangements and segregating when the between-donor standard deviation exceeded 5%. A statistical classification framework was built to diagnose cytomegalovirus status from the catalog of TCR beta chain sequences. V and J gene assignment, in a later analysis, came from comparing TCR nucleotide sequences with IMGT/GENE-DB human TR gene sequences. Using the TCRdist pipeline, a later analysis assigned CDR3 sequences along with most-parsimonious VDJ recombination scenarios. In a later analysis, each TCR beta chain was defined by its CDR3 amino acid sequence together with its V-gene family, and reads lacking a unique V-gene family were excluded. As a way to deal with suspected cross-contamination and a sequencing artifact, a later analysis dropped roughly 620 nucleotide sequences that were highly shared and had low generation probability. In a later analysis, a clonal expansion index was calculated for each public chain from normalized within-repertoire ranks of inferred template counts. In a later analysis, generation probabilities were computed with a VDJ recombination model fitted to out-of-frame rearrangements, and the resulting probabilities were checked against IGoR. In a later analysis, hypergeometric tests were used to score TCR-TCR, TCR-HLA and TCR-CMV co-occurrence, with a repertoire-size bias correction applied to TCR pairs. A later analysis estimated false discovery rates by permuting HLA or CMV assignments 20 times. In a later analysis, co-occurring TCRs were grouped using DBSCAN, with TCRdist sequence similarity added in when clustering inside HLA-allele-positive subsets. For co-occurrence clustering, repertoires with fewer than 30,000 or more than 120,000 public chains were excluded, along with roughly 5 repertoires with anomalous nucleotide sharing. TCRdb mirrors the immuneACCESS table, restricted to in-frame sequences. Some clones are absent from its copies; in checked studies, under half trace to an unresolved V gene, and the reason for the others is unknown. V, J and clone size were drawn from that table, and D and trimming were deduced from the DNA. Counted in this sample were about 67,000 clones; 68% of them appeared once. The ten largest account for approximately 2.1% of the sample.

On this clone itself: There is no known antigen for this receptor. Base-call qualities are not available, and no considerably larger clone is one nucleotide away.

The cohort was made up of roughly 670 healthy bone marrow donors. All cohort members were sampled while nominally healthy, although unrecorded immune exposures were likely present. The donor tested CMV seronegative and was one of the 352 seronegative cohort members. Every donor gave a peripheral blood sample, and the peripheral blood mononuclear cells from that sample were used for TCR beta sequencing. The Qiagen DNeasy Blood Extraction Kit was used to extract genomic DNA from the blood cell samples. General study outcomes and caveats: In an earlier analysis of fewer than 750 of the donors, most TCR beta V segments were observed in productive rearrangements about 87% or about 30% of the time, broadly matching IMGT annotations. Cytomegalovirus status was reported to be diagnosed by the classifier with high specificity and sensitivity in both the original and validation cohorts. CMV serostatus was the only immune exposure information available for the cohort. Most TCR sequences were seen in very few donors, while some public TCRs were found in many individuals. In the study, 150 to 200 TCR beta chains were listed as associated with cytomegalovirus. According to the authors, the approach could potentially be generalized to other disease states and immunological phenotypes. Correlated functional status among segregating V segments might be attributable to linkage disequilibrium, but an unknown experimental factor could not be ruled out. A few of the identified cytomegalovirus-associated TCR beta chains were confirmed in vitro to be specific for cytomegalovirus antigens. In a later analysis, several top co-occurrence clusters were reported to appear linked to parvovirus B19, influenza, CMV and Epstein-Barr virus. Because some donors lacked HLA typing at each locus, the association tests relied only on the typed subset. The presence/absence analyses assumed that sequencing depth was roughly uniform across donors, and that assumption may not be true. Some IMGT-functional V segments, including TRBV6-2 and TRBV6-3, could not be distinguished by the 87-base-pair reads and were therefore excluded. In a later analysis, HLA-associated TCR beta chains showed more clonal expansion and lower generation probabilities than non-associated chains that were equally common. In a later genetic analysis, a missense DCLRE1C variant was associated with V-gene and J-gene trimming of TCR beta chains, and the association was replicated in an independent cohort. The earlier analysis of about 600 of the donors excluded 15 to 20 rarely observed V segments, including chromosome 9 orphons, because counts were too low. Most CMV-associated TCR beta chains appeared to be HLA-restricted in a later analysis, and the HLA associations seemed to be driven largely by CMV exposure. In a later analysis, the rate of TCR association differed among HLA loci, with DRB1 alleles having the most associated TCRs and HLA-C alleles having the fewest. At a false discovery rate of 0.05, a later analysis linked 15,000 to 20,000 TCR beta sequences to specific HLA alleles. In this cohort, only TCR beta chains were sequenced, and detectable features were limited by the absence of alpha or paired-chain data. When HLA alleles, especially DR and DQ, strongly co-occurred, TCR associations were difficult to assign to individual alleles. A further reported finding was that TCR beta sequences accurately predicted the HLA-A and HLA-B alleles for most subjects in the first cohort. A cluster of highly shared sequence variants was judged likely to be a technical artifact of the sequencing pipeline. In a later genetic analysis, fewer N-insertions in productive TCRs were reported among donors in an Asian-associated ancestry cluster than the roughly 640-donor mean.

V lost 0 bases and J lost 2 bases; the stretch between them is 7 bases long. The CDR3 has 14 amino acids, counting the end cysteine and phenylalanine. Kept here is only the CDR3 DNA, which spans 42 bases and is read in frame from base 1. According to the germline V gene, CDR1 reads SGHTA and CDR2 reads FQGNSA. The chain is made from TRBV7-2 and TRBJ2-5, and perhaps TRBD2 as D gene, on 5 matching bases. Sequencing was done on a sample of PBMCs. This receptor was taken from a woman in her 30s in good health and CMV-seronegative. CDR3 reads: CASSLARGQETQYF. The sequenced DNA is TGTGCCAGCAGCTTAGCCCGGGGTCAAGAGACCCAGTACTTC.